This T cell receptor (beta chain) came from a study of blood T cell repertoires in COVID-19. Study-level background: Spain, Italy and the United States supplied samples that represented acute and convalescent COVID-19. From T cells, B-cell-depleted T cells, or PBMCs came the material, which was cDNA or gDNA.

This CDR3 is 12 amino acids long. V lost 6 bases and J 5 bases, leaving 7 bases between the germline ends. Germline V CDR1 and CDR2: SNHLY, FYNNEI. Authors' processing steps: How many nucleated cells were present was estimated from reference gene primer amplification. Sequencing used immunoSEQ multiplex PCR; TCRdb keeps in-frame clones, though not all of them. Clone size and V and J calls were adopted from that table, with D and trimming inferred from the DNA. The table shows some 39,000 clones, with roughly nine tenths occurring only once. The receptor comes from a human donor in a cohort sampled during active COVID-19. V usage is TRBV2 and J usage is TRBJ2-2; a possible D gene is TRBD1 (5 bases). The specimen sequenced was peripheral blood. The CDR3 DNA follows: TGTGCCAGCAGAGGGGATACCGGGGAGCTGTTTTTT. Translated, it gives CASRGDTGELFF.